The next 3 T cell receptor beta chains were all read from a single sample in a study of cytotoxic CD8 clonotypes in ibrutinib-treated CLL. The method was immunoSEQ multiplex PCR; TCRdb's version includes in-frame clones alone and lacks a portion of them. The sample has about 14,000 clones, around 64% seen once; the top ten hold approximately 40%. The sequenced sample was PBMCs, obtained before ibrutinib treatment. All receptors derive from a human donor with chronic lymphocytic leukemia.

The chain recombines TRBV19 with TRBJ1-1; D is perhaps TRBD1 (5 bases). The length of the CDR3 is 14 residues. Per germline, CDR1 LNHDA and CDR2 SQIVND (reference sequence). Trimming shortened V by 0 bases and J by 6 bases, and 11 bases separated the two germline ends. DNA of the CDR3: TGTGCCAGTAGTATAGATCTAGGGGACGCTGAAGCTTTCTTT. This encodes CASSIDLGDAEAFF.

This clone was found once. The chain carries TRBV6-1 and TRBJ1-5; no reliable D call. Germline V lookup: CDR1 MNHNS, CDR2 SASEGT. Trimming pared 1 base from V and 6 bases from J, leaving 7 bases between. The CDR3 length is 13 residues. DNA of the CDR3: TGTGCCAGCAGTGAAGAGCGGAGTCAGCCCCAGCATTTT. This encodes CASSEERSQPQHF.

The chain links TRBV29-1 to TRBJ1-5; no reliable D call. The CDR3 has 15 amino acids. Trimming cost V 4 bases and J 2 bases, with 15 bases left between them. Germline V CDR1 and CDR2: SQVTM, ANQGSEA. CDR3 region: CSVGDGFLGNQPQHF. The CDR3 DNA reads TGCAGCGTTGGTGACGGATTCCTTGGCAATCAGCCCCAGCATTTT.